The present TCR beta chain was sequenced within a study of blood T cell repertoires in COVID-19. Original methodology: Amplification of reference gene primers was used by the study to estimate nucleated cell counts. Sequencing used immunoSEQ multiplex PCR; TCRdb keeps in-frame clones, though not all of them. The V and J calls and clone size are taken from that table; D and trimming were inferred from the DNA. The sample consists of 230,000 or so clones, about 86% of them appearing once. This CDR3 region has 13 residues. The V gene lost 7 bases and the J gene lost 5 bases, with 11 bases spanning the gap. Per germline, CDR1 SEHNR and CDR2 FQNEAQ (reference sequence).

The J gene is TRBJ2-2, the V gene TRBV7-9; a weak D match, TRBD2 (5 bases). The TCR was taken from a man in his forties or fifties with active or convalescent COVID-19. Sequenced input: peripheral blood. CDR3 DNA sequence: TGTGCCAGCATCCCAGAGCGGACCGGGGAGCTGTTTTTT. Its protein is CASIPERTGELFF.